This T cell receptor (beta chain) derives from a study of identical twins (dated by TCRdb to between 2015 and 2016). Notes on the research overall: To test whether fetal clonotypes persist, the study used deep sequencing on TCR alpha and beta repertoires from monozygotic twins, unrelated adults of various ages, and cord blood. Replicate twin experiments were performed at different times using different library preparation protocols to rule out contamination.

Only healthy Caucasian donors were included. The twin cohort consisted of three pairs of female monozygotic twins, all aged roughly 18 to 29 years. Positive isolation kits from Invitrogen were used to isolate CD4+ and CD8+ T cell populations. Concerning this clonotype: The antigen it recognizes is unknown. No clone much larger than this one lies a single base away; base qualities are absent.

Paper-wide results and their limitations: Compared with coincidental sharing between unrelated individuals, out-of-frame TCR alpha sequences shared between twins had an excess of sequences with low generation probability. Zero-insertion analyses could be partly confounded by invariant T cells such as MAIT and iNKT, although diverse VJ usage argued against such confounding for most clonotypes. In beta out-of-frame sequences, excess twin sharing was weaker, because having fewer shared sequences lowered the signal-to-noise ratio. Fewer insertions were carried by abundant cord blood beta clonotypes, a similar but weaker trend appeared in young adult naive repertoires, and no such trend appeared in memory repertoires. Recombination models systematically underestimated out-of-frame TCR alpha sharing in monozygotic twins but agreed with sharing between unrelated individuals. Because the same donors could not be followed over many years, the conclusions depended on cross-sectional statistical analysis.

The protocol used for the library was 5' RACE. TCRdb shows the sequencer as Illumina HiSeq 2000. Template switching added a universal primer binding site, and the final cDNA carried a unique molecular identifier that allowed TCR cDNA molecules to be counted accurately. First-strand cDNA for TCR alpha and beta chains was synthesized from specific primers in the conserved constant-segment region. To control for contamination, every cDNA library was double barcoded, receiving both a SMART-Mk sample barcode and Illumina barcodes. TruSeq adapter sequences, together with Illumina sample barcodes, were added in two successive PCR steps. TCR alpha and beta cDNA libraries were sequenced on the Illumina HiSeq platform with custom primers. The authors' pipeline ran thus. Unique molecular identifiers were extracted from raw reads with MiGEC, and CDR3 positions were determined with MiXCR. Recombination models were inferred per individual with the repgenHMM and IGoR tools using an EM algorithm. The analysis of shared clonotypes was done with the tcR package in R, with sharing normalized by the product of cloneset sizes. Out-of-frame nonproductive sequences were analyzed to study raw recombination free of thymic and clonal selection effects. Using fastp at Q25 and MiXCR, TCRdb reprocessed the public reads and kept productive beta chains. Identical CDR3 protein sequences are pooled into one entry, listed with their most common genes and DNA. Here the V and J calls rest on TCRdb's processing, not on the authors' analysis. The sample yields just under 550,000 distinct CDR3 sequences; roughly 15% were counted once. Roughly 0.4% of the sample comes from the top ten.

Trimming removed 5 bases from V and 10 bases from J; the gene matches leave 16 bases unexplained. From its cysteine to its phenylalanine, the CDR3 spans 16 amino acids. Only the CDR3 part of the read is kept: 48 bases, read in frame from the first base. In the germline V gene, CDR1 corresponds to MNHNS and CDR2 to SASEGT. This sample was shared with a second study, whose subject was yellow fever vaccine responses in identical twins. Per that second paper: According to the authors, in identical twins the way T cells responded to vaccination appeared partly convergent and partly personalized. The study precisely tracked vaccine-responding T cell clones in identical twins.

The sequence links TRBV6-1 to TRBJ2-4, with 8 bases in between that match TRBD1. Material for sequencing was CD4+ T cells sorted from blood. The receptor was isolated from a woman younger than 35 in good health. The CDR3 protein: CASSPPGQGRLKIQYF. The DNA sequence reads TGTGCCAGCAGTCCCCCTGGACAGGGCCGACTTAAGATTCAGTACTTC.